Shown below are 14 T cell receptor beta chains from a single sample sequenced in a study of T cells in Graves' hyperthyroidism and ophthalmopathy. Amplified regions were TCR beta CDR3 sequences from RNA transcripts. Carried out on the TCR CDR3, a first-round RT-PCR used the HTBI primer set. TCRdb reprocessed the multiplex PCR reads via MiXCR and lists one record per CDR3 protein. The sample lists over 250,000 distinct CDR3 sequences; approximately 15% were seen once. Material for sequencing was blood. The source is a woman between 40 and 55 years old with Graves' ophthalmopathy.

This clonotype was counted a few times. The genes are TRBV19 and TRBJ1-6; the D is unclear. The V and J ends lost 1 base and 7 bases respectively, with 5 bases between them. CDR3 length: 13 amino acids. Germline V lookup: CDR1 LNHDA, CDR2 SQIVND (reference sequence). In DNA, the CDR3 is TGTGCCAGTAGTATAGTGACCAATTCACCCCTCCACTTT. Translation gives CASSIVTNSPLHF.

The table lists this clonotype with a few counts. The chain uses TRBV20-1 and TRBJ1-2; D ambiguous. Germline CDR1 reads DFQATT; CDR2 reads SNEGSKA (reference sequence). CDR3 length equals 13 residues. V lost 0 bases and J 4 bases, leaving 9 bases between the germline ends. CDR3 loop: CSARDRFSYGYTF. The CDR3 DNA reads as TGCAGTGCTAGAGACAGGTTCAGCTATGGCTACACCTTC.

This clonotype has a count of ten or more. The chain uses TRBV6-1 and TRBJ2-3; 10 bases agree with TRBD2. Germline-derived CDR1 and CDR2 are MNHNS and SASEGT. This CDR3 is 16 amino acids long. Trimming took 4 bases from V and 7 from J; bases not matched to a gene: 11. The CDR3 reads CASSGLAGHIGHTQYF. The CDR3, as DNA: TGTGCCAGCAGTGGACTAGCGGGCCATATAGGGCATACGCAGTATTTT.

In regard to this clonotype: Germline and junction disagree at one end, which may indicate a read error. The rearrangement uses TRBV6-9 and TRBJ1-2; D gene unclear. This CDR3 region has 14 residues. The germline V gene has CDR1 MNHGY and CDR2 SVAAGI. The CDR3: CVSSYETFYAGYTF. CDR3 DNA sequence: TGTGTCAGCAGTTATGAGACATTCTATGCGGGCTACACCTTC.

The rearrangement links TRBV5-5 to TRBJ2-5; TRBD1 or TRBD2 may be the D gene (6 bases each). Germline CDR1 is SGHKS and CDR2 is YYEKEE (reference sequence). The CDR3 length is 15 residues. Trimming took 4 bases from V and 2 from J, leaving 15 bases between them. This CDR3 is CASSRTGGPQETQYF. DNA of the CDR3: TGTGCCAGCAGCCGTACCGGGGGCCCTCAAGAGACCCAGTACTTC.

The genes are TRBV6-9 and TRBJ2-5, with D possibly matching TRBD2 (5 bases). The V end lost 2 bases, the J end lost 5 bases, and 12 bases lay between the germline ends. This CDR3 contains 14 residues. Germline V gives CDR1 MNHGY, CDR2 SVAAGI. This chain's CDR3 is CASSYAGLRETQYF. CDR3 coding DNA: TGTGCCAGCAGTTATGCGGGCCTCCGGGAGACCCAGTACTTC.

Ten or more counts support this clonotype. The chain carries TRBV24-1 and TRBJ2-1; tentative D call: TRBD2 (6 bases). Trimming left V 2 bases short and J 0 bases short, with 19 bases between. This CDR3 has 19 residues. The germline CDR1 and CDR2 sequences are KGHDR and SFDVKD. CDR3 loop: CATSDSPSGRISSYNEQFF. In DNA, the CDR3 is TGTGCCACCAGTGATTCCCCTAGTGGGAGGATTAGCTCCTACAATGAGCAGTTCTTC.

The table lists this clonotype with many counts. The CDR3 is CASSFEGVAGAVGIQYF. CDR3 in DNA: TGTGCCAGCAGCTTTGAGGGGGTGGCGGGGGCGGTGGGCATTCAGTACTTC. This chain links TRBV7-2 with TRBJ2-4; D is perhaps TRBD2 (7 bases). V lost 3 bases and J 9 bases, leaving 24 bases between the germline ends. The CDR3 spans 17 residues. Germline V lookup: CDR1 SGHTA, CDR2 FQGNSA.

This clonotype was detected only a few times. The gene calls are TRBV27 and TRBJ2-1, with TRBD2 matching 12 bases. The length of the CDR3 is 15 residues. Germline assignment: CDR1 MNHEY and CDR2 SMNVEV (reference sequence). V shed 5 bases and J 7 bases; nucleotides not matched to a gene: 6. The CDR3 here is CASSHRLAGVNEQFF. For the CDR3, the DNA is TGTGCCAGCAGTCATCGACTAGCGGGAGTTAATGAGCAGTTCTTC.

This clonotype was observed a few times. The genes are TRBV12-5 and TRBJ1-4; weak D call: TRBD1 (6 bases). Germline values: CDR1 LGHNT, CDR2 FRNRAP. The CDR3 contains 17 residues. V lost 1 base and J 7 bases, leaving 19 bases between the germline ends. This chain's CDR3 is CASGLDIGVGGSEKLFF. The CDR3 DNA reads as TGTGCTAGTGGTTTGGATATTGGTGTCGGGGGCTCTGAAAAACTGTTTTTT. Supplemented by reference TRBV12-5 and TRBJ1-4, the full variable domain reads DARVTQTPRHKVTEMGQEVTMRCQPILGHNTVFWYRQTMMQGLELLAYFRNRAPLDDSGMPKDRFSAEMPDATLATLKIQPSEPRDSAVYFCASGLDIGVGGSEKLFFGSGTQLSVL.

This chain connects TRBV12-3 or TRBV12-4 to TRBJ1-2; possible D gene TRBD1, 5 bases. This CDR3 comprises 17 residues. The V end was cut by 4 bases, the J end by 2 bases, with 20 bases between. CDR3 in DNA: TGTGCCAGCAGTTCTCAGTTCCGGGGGGGAAGGAACTATGGCTACACCTTC. This encodes CASSSQFRGGRNYGYTF.

This clonotype was counted many times. The chain carries TRBV7-3 and TRBJ1-1, with TRBD1 as a possible D gene (5 bases). CDR3 size: 15 residues. Germline CDR1 is SGHTA and CDR2 is FQGTGA. Between the trimmed V and J ends, which lost 10 bases and 5 bases, there was a span of 23 bases. DNA for the CDR3: TGTGCCATCGTCCAAGGCCCCCAGGGTGAGACTGAAGCTTTCTTT. Protein sequence: CAIVQGPQGETEAFF.

A remark on this clonotype: Being one base from a much bigger clone, this may be a read error. CDR3 coding DNA: TGCAGTGCTCCGACGGAAAGCTCCTACAATGAGCAGTACTTC. This codes for CSAPTESSYNEQYF. V usage is TRBV20-1 and J usage is TRBJ2-1, with D uncertain. The DNA matches TRBJ2-7 better at its end, which makes the J call doubtful. Germline V gene lookup returns CDR1 DFQATT and CDR2 SNEGSKA (reference sequence). The CDR3 runs 14 residues.

This clonotype was recorded a few times. The chain carries TRBV27 and TRBJ2-2; D not certain. Trimming stripped 3 bases from V and 3 bases from J, with 8 bases between. Germline CDR1 is MNHEY and CDR2 is SMNVEV (reference sequence). The CDR3 runs 14 residues. For the CDR3, the DNA is TGTGCCAGCAGTTTGGGCGGTTACACCGGGGAGCTGTTTTTT. Protein product: CASSLGGYTGELFF.